The 16 T cell receptor beta chains below were found in one sample sequenced in a study of cytomegalovirus exposure and HLA in healthy donors. The PCR had 60 Vbeta and 13 Jbeta primers. Profiling relied on immunoSEQ multiplex PCR, and the TCRdb table lists in-frame clones only, not all of them. The profile covers 150,000 to 200,000 clones, with 81% appearing a single time and about 3.5% taken by the ten largest. The sample taken for sequencing was PBMCs. All receptors come from a man aged 35-49 years in good health and CMV-seropositive.

The chain carries TRBV5-1 and TRBJ2-1, with TRBD2 matching over 9 bases. This CDR3 comprises 15 residues. The V segment lost 0 bases and the J segment 12 bases; nucleotides outside the gene matches: 10. From germline, CDR1 is SGHRS and CDR2 YFSETQ. CDR3 coding DNA: TGCGCCAGCAGCTTGGAGGGGACTAGCAGAGGGTTGCAGTTCTTC. It codes for CASSLEGTSRGLQFF.

The V call is TRBV2, the J call TRBJ2-7; 11 bases map to TRBD2. The V and J ends lost 6 bases and 4 bases, in that order; junction bases with no gene match: 5. Germline V gene data show CDR1 as SNHLY and CDR2 as FYNNEI. The CDR3 length is 14 residues. The CDR3 sequence: CASRWGTSGYEQYF. CDR3 DNA: TGTGCCAGCAGGTGGGGGACTAGCGGTTACGAGCAGTACTTC.

The rearrangement links TRBV27 to TRBJ2-2, with 15 bases identical to TRBD2. The CDR3 has 18 residues. Trimming took 6 bases from V and 1 from J; bases not matched to a gene: 6. Looked up from germline, CDR1 is MNHEY and CDR2 is SMNVEV (reference sequence). In nucleotides, the CDR3 is TGTGCCAGCAGCCGGCCGGGACTAGCGGGAGGGAACACCGGGGAGCTGTTTTTT. Protein sequence: CASSRPGLAGGNTGELFF.

The chain has TRBV4-3 and TRBJ1-5, with D maybe TRBD1 (5 bases). The V end was cut by 2 bases, the J end by 1 base, with 12 bases between. Germline CDR1 LGHNA, CDR2 YSLEER. The length of the CDR3 is 16 residues. CDR3 bases: TGCGCCAGCAGCCAATCCGCGGGGGGAAGCAATCAGCCCCAGCATTTT. Residues: CASSQSAGGSNQPQHF.

V usage is TRBV28 and J usage is TRBJ2-1; 15 bases are a match to TRBD2. V lost 6 bases to trimming and J lost 9 bases; unmatched junction nucleotides: 6. Germline V gene lookup returns CDR1 MDHEN and CDR2 SYDVKM. The CDR3 runs to 15 residues. This chain's CDR3 is CASRYGLAGGPEQFF. CDR3 coding DNA: TGTGCCAGCAGATACGGACTAGCGGGAGGGCCTGAGCAGTTCTTC. Together with reference TRBV28 and TRBJ2-1, the CDR3 gives the full variable domain: DVKVTQSSRYLVKRTGEKVFLECVQDMDHENMFWYRQDPGLGLRLIYFSYDVKMKEKGDIPEGYSVSREKKERFSLILESASTNQTSMYLCASRYGLAGGPEQFFGPGTRLTVL.

This sequence joins TRBV28 and TRBJ2-7, with D unclear. The ends were cut back, 5 bases at V and 3 bases at J, with 11 bases in the middle. Germline CDR1 is MDHEN and CDR2 is SYDVKM. The CDR3 consists of 13 residues. The CDR3 here is CASSRSSYYEQYF. The CDR3 region has the DNA TGTGCCAGCAGTCGTAGCAGTTACTACGAGCAGTACTTC.

The J gene is TRBJ1-2, the V gene TRBV15; D is unclear. This CDR3 is built from 16 residues. The V gene lost 3 bases and the J gene lost 4 bases, with 18 bases spanning the gap. In germline, CDR1 is LNHNV, CDR2 YYDKDF (reference sequence). The CDR3 is CATSRGTGDPIYGYTF. DNA of the CDR3: TGTGCCACCAGCAGGGGAACCGGGGATCCTATCTATGGCTACACCTTC.

This clone turned up a few times. V is TRBV29-1 and J is TRBJ1-2; D is unresolved. The CDR3 length is 12 residues. Germline CDR1 reads SQVTM; CDR2 reads ANQGSEA. Trimming shortened V by 2 bases and J by 5 bases, and 9 bases separated the two germline ends. The CDR3 is CSVERAGYGYTF. The CDR3, as DNA: TGCAGCGTTGAAAGGGCGGGGTATGGCTACACCTTC.

The gene calls are TRBV5-1 and TRBJ2-7, with 7 bases lining up with TRBD1. Trimming removed 4 bases from V and 5 bases from J; junction bases left unmatched: 9. The CDR3 has 14 residues. The germline CDR1 and CDR2 sequences are SGHRS and YFSETQ. The CDR3 is CASSPGQARDEQYF. Here the CDR3 DNA reads TGCGCCAGCAGCCCTGGACAGGCCAGGGACGAGCAGTACTTC.

The V call is TRBV4-1, the J call TRBJ1-3; TRBD1 agrees at 11 bases. Germline V gene data show CDR1 as MGHRA and CDR2 as YSYEKL. This CDR3 is 20 amino acids long. The V segment lost 1 base and the J segment 0 bases; nucleotides outside the gene matches: 11. The CDR3 nucleotides are TGCGCCAGCAGCCAAGGAAGAGTATTGGGGACAGGGGGCTCTGGAAACACCATATATTTT. Protein product: CASSQGRVLGTGGSGNTIYF.

The rearrangement links TRBV4-1 to TRBJ2-3, with unresolved D. V was shortened by 1 base and J by 2 bases, with 10 bases between the two germline ends. Germline values: CDR1 MGHRA, CDR2 YSYEKL. CDR3 length: 15 amino acids. CDR3 nucleotides: TGCGCCAGCAGCCAAGGGGTACTAAACACAGATACGCAGTATTTT. It is translated as CASSQGVLNTDTQYF.

V and J are TRBV6-5 and TRBJ1-3; D remains unclear. Deletions cut 2 bases from V and 2 bases from J, with 7 bases between. The V gene's germline CDR1 is MNHEY and CDR2 SVGAGI. The CDR3 has 14 residues. The CDR3, as DNA: TGTGCCAGCAGTTACGACGGGGCTGGAAACACCATATATTTT. Amino acid sequence: CASSYDGAGNTIYF.

CDR3 coding DNA: TGTGCCTGGAGTGGCGGATCGTCCTACGAGCAGTACTTC. Translation gives CAWSGGSSYEQYF. The chain carries TRBV30 and TRBJ2-7; D is undetermined. The ends were cut back, 1 base at V and 1 base at J, with 8 bases in the middle. Germline CDR1 is GTSNPN and CDR2 is SVGIG (reference sequence). The CDR3 sequence is 13 residues long.

This chain joins TRBV27 and TRBJ1-6; tentative D call: TRBD1 (5 bases). Trimming cost V 5 bases and J 4 bases, with 6 bases left between them. Germline CDR1 reads MNHEY; CDR2 reads SMNVEV (reference sequence). The CDR3 is 13 amino acids. The CDR3 sequence is CASSGTYNSPLHF. CDR3 DNA sequence: TGTGCCAGCAGTGGGACTTATAATTCACCCCTCCACTTT.

The V call is TRBV4-1, the J call TRBJ1-5, with a possible D match to TRBD1 (5 bases). Per germline, CDR1 MGHRA and CDR2 YSYEKL. The CDR3 covers 16 residues. Trimming pared 0 bases from V and 4 bases from J, leaving 13 bases between. The DNA of the CDR3 is TGCGCCAGCAGCCAAGATCTGGGGGGGTCTAATCAGCCCCAGCATTTT. It specifies CASSQDLGGSNQPQHF.

This chain uses TRBV4-1 with TRBJ2-7; 8 bases fit TRBD2. The ends lost 4 bases at V and 3 bases at J; junction bases unmatched: 8. The germline gives CDR1 MGHRA, CDR2 YSYEKL. This CDR3 has 15 residues. The CDR3 coding sequence is TGCGCCAGCAGCCCCCCGGCGGGAGGTGGCTACGAGCAGTACTTC. It translates to CASSPPAGGGYEQYF.